This T cell receptor (beta chain) was retrieved from a study of cytomegalovirus exposure and HLA in healthy donors. Study-wide points: Immune exposure information available was restricted to CMV serostatus.

The CDR3 consists of 15 residues. V shed 0 bases and J shed 8 bases, with 14 bases lying between them. Germline CDR1 and CDR2: SGDLS and YYNGEE. Vbeta (60) and Jbeta (13) primers were used in the PCR. TCRdb's copy holds only in-frame clones and misses some; the assay was immunoSEQ multiplex PCR. The table includes approximately 130,000 clones, around 75% detected once. Of note for this clone: As yet, its antigen is unknown.

The clonotype comes from a man aged 25-45 years in good health and CMV-seronegative. The sequenced material came from PBMCs. The chain uses TRBV9 and TRBJ2-2; D may be TRBD2 (6 bases). The CDR3, as DNA: TGTGCCAGCAGCGTAGCCGGACTACCACGAGGGGAGCTGTTTTTT. Translated: CASSVAGLPRGELFF. Full variable domain (remainder filled in from reference TRBV9 and TRBJ2-2): DSGVTQTPKHLITATGQRVTLRCSPRSGDLSVYWYQQSLDQGLQFLIQYYNGEERAKGNILERFSAQQFPDLHSELNLSSLELGDSALYFCASSVAGLPRGELFFGEGSRLTVL.